This TCR beta chain appears in the sequencing data of a study of PD-1 blockade in classical Hodgkin lymphoma (dated by TCRdb to about 2020). With respect to the entire study: Nivolumab dosing was 3 mg/kg intravenously every 2 weeks, continuing until either disease progression or unacceptable toxicity. The study used TCR beta sequencing and CyTOF to define a peripheral blood immune signature of response to PD-1 blockade in classical Hodgkin lymphoma.

CDR1 and CDR2 were assigned from the germline V gene as KGHSH and LQKENI. Reading from cysteine to phenylalanine, the CDR3 counts 13 amino acids. This entry keeps only the CDR3 DNA: 39 bases, framed from base 1. The junction carries 10 bases between V and J, which are trimmed by 2 bases and 5 bases respectively. What the authors observed across the whole study: Baseline diversity similar to that of newly diagnosed patients was observed in trial patients achieving complete response, whereas significantly lower diversity was observed in partial responders and progressors. The study was limited to a single clinical trial cohort, and causes of repertoire differences, possibly disease activity or prior therapy, remained undefined. Baseline TCR diversity was reported to be lower in newly diagnosed patients than in healthy donors and to be lower still in relapsed/refractory patients. Diversity was lower in patients who began nivolumab less than 1 year after ASCT, so these patients were left out of later analyses to avoid confounding by immune reconstitution. By C4D1, a significant rise was seen in CD4+ TCR diversity but not in CD8+ TCR diversity (p=0.0027 vs p=0.16), and the rise was most apparent among complete responders (p=0.02).

The time point label corresponds to: cycle 1 day 1 (C1D1), immediately before nivolumab initiation. Every trial patient had relapsed after autologous stem cell transplantation, and cohorts A, B and C differed in prior brentuximab vedotin exposure. The trial cohort included 55 to 65 patients with relapsed/refractory classical Hodgkin lymphoma, and each patient had a best overall response of complete response, partial response or progressive disease. Single-agent nivolumab was administered to trial patients in the multi-cohort phase II CheckMate 205 trial. Best overall response was determined by an independent review committee according to the 2007 International Working Group response criteria. PBMCs from the trial were collected at three points: immediately before nivolumab initiation (C1D1), and during therapy at cycle 2 day 1 and cycle 4 day 1. Peripheral blood was collected in 8 mL Vacutainer Cell Preparation Tubes, from which PBMCs were isolated by centrifugation and then cryopreserved.

The Qiagen DNeasy kit was used to extract genomic DNA both from unsorted PBMCs and from the negatively selected CD4+ and CD8+ fractions. TCR beta CDR3 regions were subjected to amplification by immunoSEQ multiplex PCR with primers that anneal to V and J segments. A synthetic immune receptor repertoire was used to minimize amplification bias, and any remaining bias was removed computationally after sequencing. On the study's bioinformatics: Repertoire diversity was quantified as the Shannon entropy index using custom Python scripts. Unsorted, CD4+ and CD8+ repertoires were analyzed separately, except for combined analyses in which CD4+ and CD8+ sequences were merged in silico. Clonal expansion was defined as at least a 2-fold frequency increase after treatment relative to C1D1, with a pseudocount of 0.5 for undetected baseline clones. Clones with 0 or 1 copy at C1D1 were defined as singleton clones, while clones with 2 or more copies were defined as non-singleton clones. Clones expanded in unsorted samples were labelled as CD4+, CD8+ or unknown by matching protein sequences in sorted samples from the same patient. Wilcoxon tests on paired samples were used to test changes in diversity from C1D1 to C4D1. Held by TCRdb, this immuneACCESS table contains in-frame sequences only and omits some clones. Under half of the omission traces to an unresolved V gene where checked; the cause of the rest is unknown. V, J and clone size are those of that table, while D and trimming were read from the DNA. For this sample there are fewer than 50,000 clones; about 90% appear just once. Just over 9% of the sample belongs to the ten largest clones.

With respect to this clone: Its antigen is currently not known. The input lacks base qualities; no much larger clone sits a single base away.

Recombination connected TRBV18 to TRBJ2-7, and TRBD1 may be the D gene, going by 6 matching bases. Sequencing used peripheral blood mononuclear cells (PBMCs), obtained at baseline. The source is a human donor with classical Hodgkin lymphoma. The DNA is TGTGCCAGCTCACCAAAACAGGGCCACGAGCAGTACTTC. Translated, this is CASSPKQGHEQYF.